The rows below give T cell receptor beta chains drawn from one sample of a study of T cells in Graves' hyperthyroidism and ophthalmopathy. TCRdb reprocessed the multiplex PCR reads via MiXCR and lists one record per CDR3 protein. The data contain a few hundred thousand distinct CDR3 sequences, 14% of them singletons. The sequencing input was blood. All receptors come from a woman in her twenties or thirties with Graves' ophthalmopathy. Each CDR3 is given with its conserved first and last residue.

>TRBJ2-5|TRBV13
CASSFSSSGDRETQYF
>TRBJ2-7|TRBV28
CASSPPRGHYEQYF
>TRBJ1-1|TRBV12-3/TRBV12-4
CASSLRVGTETEAFF
>TRBJ1-5|TRBV30
CAWSPTANQPQHF
>TRBJ1-1|TRBV3-1
CASSQRGRGAQAEAFF
>TRBJ1-1|TRBV28
CASSFSRRSTEAFF
>TRBJ2-5|TRBV5-6
CASSFGTAIGETQYF
>TRBJ1-5|TRBV4-1
CASSQEAGRTNQPQHF
>TRBJ1-1|TRBV20-1
CSACEAGNTEAFF
>TRBJ2-7|TRBV7-2
CASSQGGGGAYEQYF
>TRBJ1-1|TRBV28
CASTKQRASFF
>TRBJ1-2|TRBV29-1
CSALGEPIQGDYGYTF
>TRBJ1-5|TRBV20-1
CSAGTAGGVDMSNQPQHF
>TRBJ1-5|TRBV6-2/TRBV6-3
CASSYGQGAWNQPQHF
>TRBJ1-6|TRBV12-3/TRBV12-4
CASRTVGNSPLHF
>TRBJ2-3|TRBV2
CATTGFDTQYF
>TRBJ2-3|TRBV7-8
CASSLEGGRRITDTQYF
>TRBJ2-2|TRBV18
CASSPEGQGIVGELFF
>TRBJ2-7|TRBV12-3/TRBV12-4
CASRDRPKNEQYF
>TRBJ2-5|TRBV12-3/TRBV12-4
CASSSPSDQETQYF